The rows below give T cell receptor beta chains drawn from one sample of a study of blood T cell repertoires in COVID-19. Clones were read by immunoSEQ multiplex PCR, and TCRdb kept only the in-frame ones, dropping some. The sample contains approximately 89,000 clones, roughly four fifths of which appear only once. Sequencing used peripheral blood. The receptors were sampled from a human donor in a cohort sampled during active COVID-19. The CDR3 runs from the conserved cysteine through the conserved F or W. The D gene is left open where the match is weak. A clone size is listed for some rows: how often the clone was seen (once, few, many), or a class if it is expanded.

>TRBD1|TRBJ2-7|TRBV10-2|NA
TGCGCCAGCAAATGGACAGGGGGGGACTACGAGCAGTACTTC
CASKWTGGDYEQYF
>TRBD1|TRBJ1-1|TRBV4-3|few
TGCGCCAGCAGCCAAGATCCCTTTGGCACAGGGGGGCGAGCTTTCTTT
CASSQDPFGTGGRAFF
>NA|TRBJ1-2|TRBV3-1/TRBV3-2|NA
TGTGCCAGCAGCCAACCCGGAGGCTATGGCTACACCTTC
CASSQPGGYGYTF
>NA|TRBJ1-5|TRBV18|NA
TGTGCCAGCTCACCACGCCAGTCCAGCAATCAGCCCCAGCATTTT
CASSPRQSSNQPQHF
>NA|TRBJ2-7|TRBV28|NA
TGTGCCAGCCGCTCGGGGTCGAGCTACGAGCAGTACTTC
CASRSGSSYEQYF
>NA|TRBJ2-7|TRBV29-1|once
TGCAGCGTTGAAAGGCGTAGGGGAGAGCAGTACTTC
CSVERRRGEQYF
>NA|TRBJ1-1|TRBV13|NA
TGTGCCAGCAGCTTAGCCGTTGAAGCTTTCTTT
CASSLAVEAFF
>NA|TRBJ1-5|TRBV7-2|NA
TGTGCCAGCAGCTTAGGGTACAGGGGCAATCAGCCCCAGCATTTT
CASSLGYRGNQPQHF
>TRBD1|TRBJ1-6|TRBV11-2|NA
TGTGCCAGCAGTTTCCTGGGACAGGTTAATTCACCCCTCCACTTT
CASSFLGQVNSPLHF
>TRBD1|TRBJ1-6|TRBV5-5|NA
TGTGCCAGCAGCTTGTTTGGGACAGGGGGTACCAGCTCCTATAATTCACCCCTCCACTTT
CASSLFGTGGTSSYNSPLHF
>TRBD1|TRBJ1-1|TRBV29-1|NA
TGCAGCGCCGGGGACAGGGGGGCGGCGGGGGAGGCTTTCTTT
CSAGDRGAAGEAFF
>NA|TRBJ1-6|TRBV3-1/TRBV3-2|NA
TGTGCCAGCAGCCAAGATCGCGGGGATCTGGATTCACCCCTCCACTTT
CASSQDRGDLDSPLHF
>NA|TRBJ2-2|TRBV4-2|NA
TGTGCCAGCAGCCAAGACCCAGCGGGCAACACCGGGGAGCTGTTTTTT
CASSQDPAGNTGELFF
>NA|TRBJ1-3|TRBV29-1|NA
TGCAGCGTTGAAAAGCGGGACTCTGGCTCTGGAAACACCATATATTTT
CSVEKRDSGSGNTIYF
>NA|TRBJ1-1|TRBV5-6|NA
TGTGCCAGCAGCTTTACAATAGCAGCTGAAGCTTTCTTT
CASSFTIAAEAFF
>TRBD2|TRBJ2-7|TRBV9|NA
TGTGCCAGCAGCGTAGAAGCGGGGGCGGGTGAGCAGTACTTC
CASSVEAGAGEQYF
>NA|TRBJ2-7|TRBV20-1|once
TGCAGTGCTAAAGGACAGAACGAGCAGTACTTC
CSAKGQNEQYF
>NA|TRBJ2-1|TRBV7-2|NA
TGTGCCAGCAGCTTAGCGCGGCAAGGAAATGAGCAGTTCTTC
CASSLARQGNEQFF
>NA|TRBJ2-7|TRBV7-8|few
TGTGCCAGCAGTCAAGGACAGACCTACGAGCAGTACTTC
CASSQGQTYEQYF
>NA|TRBJ1-2|TRBV6-1|NA
TGTGCCAGCAGTGAGGGCAGATTTAACTATGGCTACACCTTC
CASSEGRFNYGYTF
>NA|TRBJ1-1|TRBV9|once
TGTGCCAGCAGCGTAGGAGCCGTGAACACTGAAGCTTTCTTT
CASSVGAVNTEAFF
>TRBD1|TRBJ1-5|TRBV10-3|NA
TGTGCCATCAGTTACAGGGGCGATGAGCCCCAGCATTTT
CAISYRGDEPQHF
>TRBD1|TRBJ1-4|TRBV7-9|NA
TGTGCCAGCAGCCGACGGAAACAGGGGGCCGGGGAAAAACTGTTTTTT
CASSRRKQGAGEKLFF
>TRBD2|TRBJ2-7|TRBV7-6|once
TGTGCCAGCAGCTCGGGAGGAGGGAATCCGATCTACGAGCAGTACTTC
CASSSGGGNPIYEQYF
>TRBD1|TRBJ1-2|TRBV5-1|once
TGCGCCAGCAGCTTGGGGGCAGGGGGCTCAATTTTCTATGGCTACACCTTC
CASSLGAGGSIFYGYTF
>NA|TRBJ2-3|TRBV7-9|NA
TGTGCCAGCAGCCCGAGCCGGCGGGCCACAGATACGCAGTATTTT
CASSPSRRATDTQYF
>TRBD1|TRBJ1-4|TRBV18|NA
TGTGCCAGCTCACCCGGGACAGAGGGTGAAAAACTGTTTTTT
CASSPGTEGEKLFF
>NA|TRBJ1-5|TRBV28|NA
TGTGCCAGCAATCCCCTAGTACAGGGCGGTCAGCCCCAGCATTTT
CASNPLVQGGQPQHF
>TRBD2|TRBJ2-3|TRBV5-1|NA
TGCGCCAGCAGCTTGGAATCTCGGGGGGGGCAACCAGATACGCAGTATTTT
CASSLESRGGQPDTQYF
>NA|TRBJ2-7|TRBV2|NA
TGTGCCAGCAGTGAAGGGTGGGGGCGGCCCTACGAGCAGTACTTC
CASSEGWGRPYEQYF
>TRBD2|TRBJ2-2|TRBV10-3|NA
TGTGCCATCAGGCCTAGCGGGGGGGCCACCGGGGAGCTGTTTTTT
CAIRPSGGATGELFF
>NA|TRBJ1-5|TRBV28|NA
TGTGCCAGCACGGGAAATCTGAATCAGCCCCAGCATTTT
CASTGNLNQPQHF
>NA|TRBJ1-2|TRBV5-6|few
TGTGCCAGCAGCTTGCCGACCGCGGGAGATGGCTACACCTTC
CASSLPTAGDGYTF
>TRBD2|TRBJ2-7|TRBV28|NA
TGTGCCAGCAGTTTAAGGGGCGGGGGGGGCCCCTACGAGCAGTACTTC
CASSLRGGGGPYEQYF
>NA|TRBJ2-7|TRBV15|NA
TGTGCCACCAGCAGGGGGGGAGGATCCTACGAGCAGTACTTC
CATSRGGGSYEQYF
>NA|TRBJ1-1|TRBV11-1|NA
TGTGCCAGCAGCTTAGGGGGCCGAATGAACACTGAAGCTTTCTTT
CASSLGGRMNTEAFF
>NA|TRBJ1-2|TRBV6-1|NA
TGTGCCAGCAGTGAAGTTCGGGGTTTCTATGGCTACACCTTC
CASSEVRGFYGYTF
>TRBD1|TRBJ1-6|TRBV5-6|NA
TGTGCCAGCAGCGGACAGGGACTCTATAATTCACCCCTCCACTTT
CASSGQGLYNSPLHF
>NA|TRBJ1-6|TRBV7-2|NA
TGTGCCAGCAGCTTAGCGCTATACAGGGCAAGTAATTCACCCCTCCACTTT
CASSLALYRASNSPLHF
>TRBD2|TRBJ2-1|TRBV7-2|NA
TGTGCCAGCAGCTTATACGGTAGCGGGGGGGCCTATGAGCAGTTCTTC
CASSLYGSGGAYEQFF
>NA|TRBJ2-6|TRBV4-2|NA
TGTGCCAGCAGCAACCCCGTGGCCGACGGGATGGCTTTC
CASSNPVADGMAF
>NA|TRBJ2-1|TRBV18|NA
TGTGCCAGCTCACTACAGGACAGATACAATGAGCAGTTCTTC
CASSLQDRYNEQFF
>TRBD2|TRBJ2-7|TRBV5-8|NA
TGTGCCAGCAGCTTAGCGGGGATCTATTACGAGCAGTACTTC
CASSLAGIYYEQYF
>NA|TRBJ1-3|TRBV18|few
TGTGCCAGCACCCAACAGGGTCGGAACACCATATATTTT
CASTQQGRNTIYF
>NA|TRBJ1-6|TRBV15|few
TGTGCCACCAGCAGTCCGGGACTGGGGATTCAGGCCCTCCACTTT
CATSSPGLGIQALHF
>NA|TRBJ1-5|TRBV10-3|NA
TGTGCCATCAGTGAATCGGACGTGACAGGCGGATATAGCAATCAGCCCCAGCATTTT
CAISESDVTGGYSNQPQHF
>TRBD1|TRBJ1-5|TRBV3-1/TRBV3-2|NA
TGTGCCAGCAGCCAAGGGACAGGGCCCGGGCAGCCCCAGCATTTT
CASSQGTGPGQPQHF
>TRBD1|TRBJ1-5|TRBV19|NA
TGTGCCAGTAGTATAGAGAACAGGGGGCGAGATTATAGCAATCAGCCCCAGCATTTT
CASSIENRGRDYSNQPQHF
>NA|TRBJ1-1|TRBV11-2|NA
TGTGCCAGCAGCCGACACGTGAACACTGAAGCTTTCTTT
CASSRHVNTEAFF
>TRBD2|TRBJ2-3|TRBV7-8|NA
TGTGCCAGCAGCTCCTCATTAGCGGGGGGGCTATATACGCAGTATTTT
CASSSSLAGGLYTQYF
>NA|TRBJ2-1|TRBV7-3|NA
TGTGCCAGCAGCCCCCCGGGGATTGTAGGTGAGCAGTTCTTC
CASSPPGIVGEQFF
>TRBD1|TRBJ1-1|TRBV5-1|NA
TGCGCCAGCAGCTGGAGGGGGCTGGGTACTGAAGCTTTCTTT
CASSWRGLGTEAFF
>TRBD2|TRBJ2-7|TRBV19|NA
TGTGCCAGTAGTATGGCCAGCGGGGGCTACGAGCAGTACTTC
CASSMASGGYEQYF
>TRBD1|TRBJ1-4|TRBV5-1|NA
TGCGCCAGCAGCAAACAACAGGGGGCTGGCGAAAAACTGTTTTTT
CASSKQQGAGEKLFF
>NA|TRBJ1-4|TRBV28|NA
TGTGCCAGCAATCGCCGATCAGGGGCTCGGACTAATGAAAAACTGTTTTTT
CASNRRSGARTNEKLFF
>TRBD1|TRBJ2-1|TRBV5-1|NA
TGCGCCAGCAAGAGACAGGGGGCCCTAAGATACAATGAGCAGTTCTTC
CASKRQGALRYNEQFF
>TRBD1|TRBJ1-4|TRBV10-3|NA
TGTGCCATCAGTGCTACAGGGGGCAATGAAAAACTGTTTTTT
CAISATGGNEKLFF